This T cell receptor (beta chain) was identified during a study of cytomegalovirus exposure and HLA in healthy donors. PCR involved 60 Vbeta and 13 Jbeta primers. Sequencing used immunoSEQ multiplex PCR; TCRdb keeps in-frame clones, though not all of them. The sample holds just over 85,000 clones, around three quarters seen once. Germline trimming cut 3 bases from V and 11 bases from J; bases unmatched to any gene: 9. From germline, CDR1 is SGHDN and CDR2 FVKESK. There are 15 residues in the CDR3. Study-level points and caveats: Some public TCRs appeared in many individuals, while most sequences were rare.

In regard to this clone: The antigen remains unidentified.

This rearrangement joins TRBV14 to TRBJ1-6; the match to TRBD1 covers 8 bases. Sequencing was carried out using PBMCs. This receptor was taken from a middle-aged man in good health and CMV-seronegative. For the CDR3, the DNA is TGTGCCAGCAGCCACATGGCAGGGGGCGATACACCCCTCCACTTT. Translated, it gives CASSHMAGGDTPLHF.